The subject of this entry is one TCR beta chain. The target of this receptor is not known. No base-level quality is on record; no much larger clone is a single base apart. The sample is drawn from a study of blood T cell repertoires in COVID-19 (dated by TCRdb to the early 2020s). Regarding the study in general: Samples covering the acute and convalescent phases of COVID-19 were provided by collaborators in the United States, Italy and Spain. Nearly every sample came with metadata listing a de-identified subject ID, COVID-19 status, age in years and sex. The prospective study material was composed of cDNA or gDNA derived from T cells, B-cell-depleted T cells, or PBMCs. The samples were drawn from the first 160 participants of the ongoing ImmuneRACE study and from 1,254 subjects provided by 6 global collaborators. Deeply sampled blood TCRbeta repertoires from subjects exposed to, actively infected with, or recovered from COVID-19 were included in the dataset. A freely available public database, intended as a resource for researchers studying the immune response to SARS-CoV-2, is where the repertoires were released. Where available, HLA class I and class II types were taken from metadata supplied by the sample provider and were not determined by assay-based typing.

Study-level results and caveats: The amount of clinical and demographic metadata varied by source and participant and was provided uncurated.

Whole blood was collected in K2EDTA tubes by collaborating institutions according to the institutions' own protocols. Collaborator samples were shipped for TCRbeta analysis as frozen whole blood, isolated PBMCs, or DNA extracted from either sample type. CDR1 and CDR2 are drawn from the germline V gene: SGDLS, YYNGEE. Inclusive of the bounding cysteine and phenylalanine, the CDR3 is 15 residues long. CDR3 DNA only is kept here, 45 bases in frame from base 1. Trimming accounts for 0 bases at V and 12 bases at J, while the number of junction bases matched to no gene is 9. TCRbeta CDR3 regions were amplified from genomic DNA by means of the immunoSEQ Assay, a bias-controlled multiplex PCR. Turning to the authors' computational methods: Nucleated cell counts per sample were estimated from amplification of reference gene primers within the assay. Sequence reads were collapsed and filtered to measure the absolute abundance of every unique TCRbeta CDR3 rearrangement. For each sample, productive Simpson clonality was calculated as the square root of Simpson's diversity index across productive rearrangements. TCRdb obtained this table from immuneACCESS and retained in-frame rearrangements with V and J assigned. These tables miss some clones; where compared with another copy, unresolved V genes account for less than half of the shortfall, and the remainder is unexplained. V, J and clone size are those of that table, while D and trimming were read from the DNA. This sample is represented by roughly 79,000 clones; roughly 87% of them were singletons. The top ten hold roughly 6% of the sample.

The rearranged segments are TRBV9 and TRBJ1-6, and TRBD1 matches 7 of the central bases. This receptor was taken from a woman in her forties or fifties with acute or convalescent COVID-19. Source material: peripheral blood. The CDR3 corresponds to CASSVGGTVRRPLHF. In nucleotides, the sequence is TGTGCCAGCAGCGTAGGAGGGACAGTAAGAAGACCCCTCCACTTT.